This TCR beta chain stems from a study of vaccination and CD4 T cells after COVID-19. A note on this clonotype: The antigen is unknown.

Cultured CD4+ T cells had their DNA profiled by the Oncomine TCR Beta short-read assay. TCRdb reanalysed the PCR reads using MiXCR and keeps one entry per CDR3 protein. The sample has 15,000 to 20,000 distinct CDR3 sequences, around half seen once; the top ten hold 4%. Treatment indicated: roughly 10-day PBMC culture with coronavirus spike peptide pools or control peptides (ViraFEST assay). Trimming left V 2 bases short and J 7 bases short, with 9 bases between. The CDR3 extends over 13 amino acids. The V gene's germline CDR1 is MNHEY and CDR2 SMNVEV (reference sequence). The sample taken for sequencing was CD4+ T cells from blood, cultured in vitro. This sequence was found in a human donor who had recovered from COVID-19. This chain uses TRBV27 with TRBJ1-5; D perhaps matches TRBD1 (5 bases). The CDR3 bases are TGTGCCAGCAGTTTAGGGCGGGGCCAGCCCCAGCATTTT. Translated: CASSLGRGQPQHF.